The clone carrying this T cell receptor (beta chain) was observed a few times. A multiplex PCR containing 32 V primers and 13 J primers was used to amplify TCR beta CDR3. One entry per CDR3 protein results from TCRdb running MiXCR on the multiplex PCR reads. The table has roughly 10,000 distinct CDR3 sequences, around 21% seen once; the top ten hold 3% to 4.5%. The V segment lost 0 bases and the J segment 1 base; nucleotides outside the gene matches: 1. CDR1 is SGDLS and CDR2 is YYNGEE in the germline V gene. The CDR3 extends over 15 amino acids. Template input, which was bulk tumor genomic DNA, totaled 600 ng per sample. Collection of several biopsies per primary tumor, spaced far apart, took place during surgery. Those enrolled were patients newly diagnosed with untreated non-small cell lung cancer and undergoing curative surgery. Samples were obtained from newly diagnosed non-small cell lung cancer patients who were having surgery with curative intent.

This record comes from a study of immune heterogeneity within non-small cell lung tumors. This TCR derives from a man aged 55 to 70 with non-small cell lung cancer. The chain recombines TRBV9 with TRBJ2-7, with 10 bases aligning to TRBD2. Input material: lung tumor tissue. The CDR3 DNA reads TGTGCCAGCAGCGTAGCAGCGGGAGGGTCCTACGAGCAGTACTTC. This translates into CASSVAAGGSYEQYF. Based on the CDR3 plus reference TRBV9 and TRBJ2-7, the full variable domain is DSGVTQTPKHLITATGQRVTLRCSPRSGDLSVYWYQQSLDQGLQFLIQYYNGEERAKGNILERFSAQQFPDLHSELNLSSLELGDSALYFCASSVAAGGSYEQYFGPGTRLTVT.